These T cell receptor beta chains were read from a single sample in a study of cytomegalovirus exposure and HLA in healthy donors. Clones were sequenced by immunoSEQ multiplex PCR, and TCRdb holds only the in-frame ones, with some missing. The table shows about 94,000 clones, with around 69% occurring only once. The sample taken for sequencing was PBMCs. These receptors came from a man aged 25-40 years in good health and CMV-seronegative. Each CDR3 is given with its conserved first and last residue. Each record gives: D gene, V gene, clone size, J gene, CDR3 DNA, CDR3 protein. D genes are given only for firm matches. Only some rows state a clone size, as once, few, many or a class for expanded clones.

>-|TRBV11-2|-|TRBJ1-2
TGTGCCAGCAGCCGAATCCCAGGGGCGAGGAGCTATGGCTACACCTTC
CASSRIPGARSYGYTF
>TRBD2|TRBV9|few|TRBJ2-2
TGTGCCAGCAGCCCGAGCGGGGCCGGGGAGCTGTTTTTT
CASSPSGAGELFF
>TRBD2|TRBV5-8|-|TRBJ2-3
TGTGCCAGCAGCTTGGCTAGCGGGAGCGGAGCAGATACGCAGTATTTT
CASSLASGSGADTQYF
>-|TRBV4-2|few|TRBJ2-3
TGTGCCAGCAGCCAAGATGGCACTACGCAGTATTTT
CASSQDGTTQYF
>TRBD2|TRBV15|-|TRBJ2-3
TGTGCCACCAGCAGAGAAGCGGGGGGGTCGTTTTTGAATACGCAGTATTTT
CATSREAGGSFLNTQYF
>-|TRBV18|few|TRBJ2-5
TGTGCCAGCTCACCAGGCCAGGGGGAGACCCAGTACTTC
CASSPGQGETQYF
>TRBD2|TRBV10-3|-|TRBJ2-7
TGTGCCATCAGTGAGTCCCCGGGACTAGCGGGAGACCCCCACGAGCAGTACTTC
CAISESPGLAGDPHEQYF
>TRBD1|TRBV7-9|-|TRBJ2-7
TGTGCCAGCAGCTCAGGCCGGGAAGGGGGCTGGTACGAGCAGTACTTC
CASSSGREGGWYEQYF
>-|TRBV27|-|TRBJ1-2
TGTGCCAGCAGGGAGGACGGGATTAACTATGGCTACACCTTC
CASREDGINYGYTF
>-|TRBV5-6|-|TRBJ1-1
TGTGCCAGCAGCGCACCAGGGTTCTTCGACTCCTACACTGAAGCTTTCTTT
CASSAPGFFDSYTEAFF
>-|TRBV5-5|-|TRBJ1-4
TGTGCCAGCAGCTGGGCAGCGGATGAAAAACTGTTTTTT
CASSWAADEKLFF
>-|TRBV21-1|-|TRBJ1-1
TGTGCCAGCAGCAAAGTCGGGAACACTGAAGCTTTCTTT
CASSKVGNTEAFF
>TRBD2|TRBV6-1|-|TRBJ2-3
TGTGCCAGCACCCTAACTAGCGGGAGCACAGATACGCAGTATTTT
CASTLTSGSTDTQYF
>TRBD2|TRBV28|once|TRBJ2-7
TGTGCCAGCAGTCCCCCCGGGGGTAGCGGGAGGGGTTACGAGCAGTACTTC
CASSPPGGSGRGYEQYF
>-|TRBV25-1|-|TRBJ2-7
TGTGCCAGCAGTGGCTACTACGAGCAGTACTTC
CASSGYYEQYF
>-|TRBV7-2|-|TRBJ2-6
TGTGCCAGCAGCCCAGGGTGGGCCAACGTCCTGACTTTC
CASSPGWANVLTF
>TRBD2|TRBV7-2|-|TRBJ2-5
TGTGCCAGCAGCTTTGACGGGACTAGCGAGGAGACCCAGTACTTC
CASSFDGTSEETQYF
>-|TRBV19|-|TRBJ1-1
TGTGCCAGTAGTTGGGGACTTCCAAACACTGAAGCTTTCTTT
CASSWGLPNTEAFF
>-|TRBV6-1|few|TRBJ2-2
TGTGCCAGCAGTCTACGGGATGAGAACACCGGGGAGCTGTTTTTT
CASSLRDENTGELFF
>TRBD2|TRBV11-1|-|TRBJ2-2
TGTGCCAGCAATAACATAGTGAGCGGGAGGGCCGACGGGGAGCTGTTTTTT
CASNNIVSGRADGELFF
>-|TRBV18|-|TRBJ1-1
TGTGCCAGCTCACCTGATTTCGTGACACGAAACACTGAAGCTTTCTTT
CASSPDFVTRNTEAFF
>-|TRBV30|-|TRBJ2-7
TGTGCCTGGGATCCGGGAACGATCGAGCAGTACTTC
CAWDPGTIEQYF
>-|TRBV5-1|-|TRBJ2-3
TGCGCCAGCAGCCCGTTCGTTAGCGGACTCACAGATACGCAGTATTTT
CASSPFVSGLTDTQYF
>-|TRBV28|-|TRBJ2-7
TGTGCCAGCATGGGCAGGATCCTCTCCTACGAGCAGTACTTC
CASMGRILSYEQYF
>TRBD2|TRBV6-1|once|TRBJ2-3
TGTGCCAGCAGCCTAGCGGGGGGCACAGATACGCAGTATTTT
CASSLAGGTDTQYF
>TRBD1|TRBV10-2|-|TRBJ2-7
TGCGCCAGCACACCAGGGGGTATTCGCGAGCAGTACTTC
CASTPGGIREQYF
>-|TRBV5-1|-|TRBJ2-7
TGCGCCAGCAGCTTGGCTCCGGGGAAGCCCTACGAGCAGTACTTC
CASSLAPGKPYEQYF
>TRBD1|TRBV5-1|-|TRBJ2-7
TGCGCCAGCAGCAATACAGGGGCCAACGAGCAGTACTTC
CASSNTGANEQYF
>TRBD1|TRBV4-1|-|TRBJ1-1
TGCGCCAGCAGCCAAGTTTCATCAGGGGGCACTGAAGCTTTCTTT
CASSQVSSGGTEAFF
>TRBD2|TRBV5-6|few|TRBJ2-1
TGTGCCAGTGGATCTAGCGGAGCCCGTGATGAGCAGTTCTTC
CASGSSGARDEQFF
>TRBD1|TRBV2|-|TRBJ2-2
TGTGCCAGCAGAGATCCGGGACAGGGCTCCACCGGGGAGCTGTTTTTT
CASRDPGQGSTGELFF
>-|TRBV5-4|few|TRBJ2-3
TGTGCCAGCAGTTACAGGGTATCAGATACGCAGTATTTT
CASSYRVSDTQYF
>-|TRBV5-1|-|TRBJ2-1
TGCGCCAGCAGCTTGGCCATGCGGGGGCTTCACAATGAGCAGTTCTTC
CASSLAMRGLHNEQFF
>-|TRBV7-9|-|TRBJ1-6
TGTGCCAGCAGCTCCCACGCGACAGATTCACCCCTCCACTTT
CASSSHATDSPLHF